This T cell receptor (beta chain) was retrieved from a study of beta chain features in type 1 diabetes. The overall study: All of the samples together had approximately 100,000,000 sorted cells examined. Study observations and caveats: Within patients, naive, central memory and Treg TCRB repertoires seemed more similar than within healthy donors.

In this sample, this clone turned up a few times. Its cognate antigen is unknown. The CDR3 sequence is 13 residues long. Germline V lookup: CDR1 SGHTA, CDR2 FQGNSA. Trimming left V 0 bases short and J 5 bases short, with 7 bases between. The investigators reverse transcribed all of the isolated RNA, so they sequenced expressed TCRB transcripts. The protocol was immunoSEQ multiplex PCR, while the TCRdb copy is restricted to in-frame clones and leaves out a portion. The sample has under 400,000 clones; approximately 12% are singletons. The source material was naive CD4+ T cells from blood. This receptor was taken from a young man in good health. V gene TRBV7-2 combines with J gene TRBJ2-5; no firm D call. CDR3 in amino acids: CASSLARRETQYF. In DNA, the CDR3 is TGTGCCAGCAGCTTAGCACGGCGGGAGACCCAGTACTTC.